This T cell receptor (beta chain) was documented in a study of blood T cell repertoires in COVID-19. On the study more broadly: Researchers got acute and convalescent COVID-19 samples from the United States, Italy and Spain. The analysed material was cDNA or gDNA that came from T cells, B-cell-depleted T cells, or PBMCs.

Original data processing: Amplification with reference gene primers provided the estimates of nucleated cell counts. Using immunoSEQ multiplex PCR, the repertoire was profiled, and TCRdb retains in-frame clones only, with some absent. V and J calls and clone size are those listed in that table; D and trimming were worked out from the DNA. The sample lists roughly 280,000 clones; 70% to 90% were seen once. This CDR3 contains 16 residues. V was cut by 3 bases and J by 9 bases, with 21 bases left in between. Germline-derived CDR1 and CDR2 are DFQATT and SNEGSKA (reference sequence). J is TRBJ1-6 and V is TRBV20-1; tentative D call: TRBD1 (5 bases). The sequencing sample was made of peripheral blood. This sequence was found in a woman aged 65 to 85 with acute or convalescent COVID-19. The CDR3 nucleotides are TGCAGTGCTAGTGGGCGGGGCAGGCGGCCAGGTTCACCCCTCCACTTT. This gives the protein CSASGRGRRPGSPLHF.